Below are 32 T cell receptor beta chains sequenced from a single sample in a study of technical replicates of blood from four donors (dated by TCRdb to the late 2010s). Library preparation was by the immunoSEQ multiplex PCR assay. The source is immuneACCESS, and TCRdb retained only in-frame sequences with V and J called. Part of the clones is not carried over; for the studies checked, unresolved V genes explain less than half of this, and the remainder is unexplained. Within this sample are more than 75,000 clones, with around 94% of them counted one time only. In total, the top ten clones hold 0.38% of the sample. The sample comprised T cells isolated from PBMCs. Receptors originate from a human donor in good health.

This chain links TRBV19 with TRBJ2-7; 8 bases are a match to TRBD1. With 10 bases clipped from V and 6 bases from J, the junction kept 11 bases outside the gene matches. Looked up from germline, CDR1 is LNHDA and CDR2 is SQIVND (reference sequence). This CDR3 is 13 amino acids long. CDR3 region: CATMAGGDGEQYF. For the CDR3, the DNA is TGTGCCACCATGGCAGGGGGCGACGGCGAGCAGTACTTC. Drawing the rest from reference TRBV19 and TRBJ2-7, the complete variable domain is DGGITQSPKYLFRKEGQNVTLSCEQNLNHDAMYWYRQDPGQGLRLIYYSQIVNDFQKGDIAEGYSVSREKKESFPLTVTSAQKNPTAFYLCATMAGGDGEQYFGPGTRLTVT.

The chain combines TRBV11-2 with TRBJ2-1; unclear D gene. Trimming pared 5 bases from V and 5 bases from J, leaving 16 bases between. Germline V CDR1 and CDR2: SGHAT, FQNNGV. There are 15 residues in the CDR3. The DNA for the CDR3 is TGTGCCAGCAGCCTAACTGAGGCGATGAACAATGAGCAGTTCTTC. Its translation is CASSLTEAMNNEQFF.

The chain carries TRBV11-2 and TRBJ2-2; 7 nucleotides match TRBD1. Unmatched junction bases numbered 5, after V lost 3 bases and J lost 4 bases. The germline V gene encodes CDR1 SGHAT and CDR2 FQNNGV. This CDR3 has 15 amino acids. The DNA of the CDR3 is TGTGCCAGCAGCTTCTCCGGGACAGTCACCGGGGAGCTGTTTTTT. Translation gives CASSFSGTVTGELFF.

This chain connects TRBV9 to TRBJ1-1, with D hard to call. Germline CDR1 is SGDLS and CDR2 is YYNGEE. V was cut by 0 bases and J by 5 bases, with 5 bases left in between. CDR3 length: 12 amino acids. Here the CDR3 reads CASSVAGTEAFF. Written as DNA, the CDR3 is TGTGCCAGCAGCGTAGCAGGAACTGAAGCTTTCTTT.

The CDR3 DNA sequence: TGTGCCAGCAGCCAAGAAGGGGGGCTAGCGGTGTATTTCTCCTACAATGAGCAGTTCTTC. Protein product: CASSQEGGLAVYFSYNEQFF. J is TRBJ2-1 and V is TRBV14; TRBD2 is a possible D gene (7 bases). The germline V gene has CDR1 SGHDN and CDR2 FVKESK. V lost 0 bases and J 0 bases, leaving 21 bases between the germline ends. This CDR3 is 20 amino acids long.

The rearrangement joins TRBV5-1 to TRBJ2-3, with TRBD2 matching 11 bases. Germline CDR1 and CDR2: SGHRS and YFSETQ. Trimming at V came to 4 bases and at J to 4 bases, leaving 2 bases not matched to a gene. This CDR3 region has 14 residues. Written as DNA, the CDR3 is TGCGCCAGCAGCACTAGCGGGAGAGCAGATACGCAGTATTTT. Its translation is CASSTSGRADTQYF.

The V and J genes are TRBV29-1 and TRBJ1-2; 8 positions match TRBD1. Germline CDR1 SQVTM, CDR2 ANQGSEA. The junction had 5 bases not matched to a gene; V was cut back by 6 bases and J by 2 bases. The length of the CDR3 is 13 residues. The CDR3 DNA follows: TGCAGCGTCACTGGACAGGGAAACTATGGCTACACCTTC. This encodes CSVTGQGNYGYTF. The entire variable domain, with the rest obtained from reference TRBV29-1 and TRBJ1-2, is as follows: SAVISQKPSRDICQRGTSLTIQCQVDSQVTMMFWYRQQPGQSLTLIATANQGSEATYESGFVIDKFPISRPNLTFSTLTVSNMSPEDSSIYLCSVTGQGNYGYTFGSGTRLTVV.

V and J are TRBV5-1 and TRBJ2-1, with TRBD1 identical over 9 bases. This CDR3 is 16 amino acids long. The V segment lost 4 bases and the J segment 2 bases; nucleotides outside the gene matches: 7. Per germline, CDR1 SGHRS and CDR2 YFSETQ. CDR3 amino acids: CASSRTGANTYNEQFF. The DNA for the CDR3 is TGCGCCAGCAGCCGGACAGGGGCAAATACCTACAATGAGCAGTTCTTC.

This chain uses TRBV2 with TRBJ2-4; D might be TRBD1 (6 bases). From germline, CDR1 is SNHLY and CDR2 FYNNEI. With 5 bases removed from V and 6 bases from J, the gap between germline ends came to 20 bases. This CDR3 is 16 amino acids long. The chain's CDR3 is CASSRVTGTTRNIQYF. CDR3 nucleotide sequence: TGTGCCAGCAGTCGGGTAACCGGGACAACTAGAAACATTCAGTACTTC.

CDR3 sequence (DNA): TGCAGCATCGGGGGAAACTACGAGCAGTACTTC. It is translated as CSIGGNYEQYF. V and J are TRBV20-1 and TRBJ2-7, with a weak D call TRBD2 (6 bases). Germline V lookup: CDR1 DFQATT, CDR2 SNEGSKA (reference sequence). The CDR3 sequence is 11 residues long.

This clone was observed a single time. The rearrangement joins TRBV4-1 to TRBJ1-1; 9 bases agree with TRBD1. The germline CDR1 and CDR2 sequences are MGHRA and YSYEKL. The V segment lost 4 bases and the J segment 7 bases; nucleotides outside the gene matches: 1. The CDR3 loop spans 12 amino acids. This CDR3 is CASSRQGGEAFF. CDR3 bases: TGCGCCAGCAGCCGACAGGGGGGTGAAGCTTTCTTT.

The CDR3 reads CASSTSDSSYEQYF. Written as DNA, the CDR3 is TGTGCCAGCAGTACATCGGACAGTTCCTACGAGCAGTACTTC. The chain has TRBV6-6 and TRBJ2-7, with D tentatively TRBD1 (6 bases). This CDR3 spans 14 amino acids. Between the trimmed V and J ends, which lost 5 bases and 1 base, there was a span of 12 bases. From germline, CDR1 is MNHNY and CDR2 SVGAGI (reference sequence).

The chain carries TRBV4-3 and TRBJ2-3; 9 nucleotides align to TRBD2. CDR1 LGHNA and CDR2 YSLEER come from the germline V gene. The CDR3 sequence is 18 residues long. With 2 bases clipped from V and 1 base from J, the junction kept 10 bases outside the gene matches. The CDR3 protein is CASSQKFSGSSGTDTQYF. The CDR3 DNA reads TGCGCCAGCAGCCAAAAGTTTAGCGGGAGTTCCGGCACAGATACGCAGTATTTT.

This clone was seen a single time. The V gene is TRBV6-5, the J gene TRBJ1-1; 7 bases are a match to TRBD1. This CDR3 spans 13 amino acids. Germline lookup yields CDR1 MNHEY and CDR2 SVGAGI. V trimming: 6 bases; J trimming: 3 bases; junction bases outside the gene matches: 4. The CDR3 DNA sequence: TGTGCCAGCAGAAGGACAGGTTACACTGAAGCTTTCTTT. Translating gives CASRRTGYTEAFF.

The rearrangement links TRBV18 to TRBJ1-1; tentative D call: TRBD1 (5 bases). Germline V gives CDR1 KGHSH, CDR2 LQKENI. The V end was cut by 0 bases, the J end by 0 bases, with 8 bases between. There are 15 residues in the CDR3. CDR3 sequence reads: CASSPPQGLNTEAFF. In DNA, the CDR3 is TGTGCCAGCTCACCACCCCAGGGATTGAACACTGAAGCTTTCTTT.

This sequence joins TRBV5-1 and TRBJ1-1; tentatively, D is TRBD1 (5 bases). There are 15 residues in the CDR3. With 2 bases removed from V and 2 bases from J, the gap between germline ends came to 13 bases. Germline CDR1 SGHRS, CDR2 YFSETQ. The CDR3 spells CASSLGAPTNTEAFF. As DNA, the CDR3 is TGCGCCAGCAGCTTAGGGGCCCCAACCAACACTGAAGCTTTCTTT.

V is TRBV5-1 and J is TRBJ2-7; 10 nucleotides match TRBD1. With V trimmed by 0 bases and J by 7 bases, 7 bases remained unmatched. The CDR3 spans 15 residues. The V gene's germline CDR1 is SGHRS and CDR2 YFSETQ. CDR3 protein: CASSLEGQGVDEQYF. For the CDR3, the DNA is TGCGCCAGCAGCTTGGAAGGACAGGGGGTGGATGAGCAGTACTTC.

The gene calls are TRBV18 and TRBJ2-1; TRBD2 matches at 8 bases. V lost 2 bases to trimming and J lost 7 bases; unmatched junction nucleotides: 7. There are 15 residues in the CDR3. The germline V gene has CDR1 KGHSH and CDR2 LQKENI. CDR3 sequence reads: CASSPLRTSSNEQFF. CDR3 nucleotide sequence: TGTGCCAGCTCACCATTGCGGACTAGCAGTAATGAGCAGTTCTTC. Based on the CDR3 plus reference TRBV18 and TRBJ2-1, the full variable domain is NAGVMQNPRHLVRRRGQEARLRCSPMKGHSHVYWYRQLPEEGLKFMVYLQKENIIDESGMPKERFSAEFPKEGPSILRIQQVVRGDSAAYFCASSPLRTSSNEQFFGPGTRLTVL.

This rearrangement joins TRBV28 to TRBJ2-7; the D gene is possibly TRBD2 (5 bases). This CDR3 is built from 15 residues. Germline CDR1 reads MDHEN; CDR2 reads SYDVKM. V lost 2 bases, J lost 2 bases, and 13 bases lay in between. CDR3 residues: CASSLRLASPYEQYF. Here the CDR3 DNA reads TGTGCCAGCAGTTTAAGGCTAGCTTCTCCCTACGAGCAGTACTTC.

This chain uses TRBV7-2 with TRBJ2-7, with 10 nucleotides matching TRBD2. The V gene's germline CDR1 is SGHTA and CDR2 FQGNSA. With V trimmed by 1 base and J by 5 bases, 8 bases remained unmatched. The CDR3 has 16 amino acids. The CDR3 DNA reads as TGTGCCAGCAGCTTAGAACCTAGCGGGAGCAACCACGAGCAGTACTTC. This sequence encodes CASSLEPSGSNHEQYF.

This clone was recorded once. The V and J genes are TRBV2 and TRBJ1-4; 11 bases map to TRBD1. This CDR3 comprises 14 residues. CDR1 and CDR2 from the germline V gene are SNHLY and FYNNEI. V lost 5 bases, J lost 8 bases, and 4 bases stayed unmatched. The CDR3 nucleotides read TGTGCCAGCAGTTTCGGGACAGGGGGAGAAAAACTGTTTTTT. It encodes CASSFGTGGEKLFF.

V and J are TRBV5-6 and TRBJ2-5; TRBD2 aligns across 13 bases. This CDR3 has 15 residues. Germline lookup yields CDR1 SGHDT and CDR2 YYEEEE. V shed 0 bases, J shed 5 bases, and the junction held 1 base outside the gene matches. CDR3 sequence reads: CASSLEGLAGETQYF. The CDR3 bases are TGTGCCAGCAGCTTGGAGGGACTAGCGGGGGAGACCCAGTACTTC.

This chain joins TRBV5-1 and TRBJ2-6; 12 bases line up with TRBD1. V dropped 0 bases and J dropped 4; count of bases not matched to a gene: 11. Germline values: CDR1 SGHRS, CDR2 YFSETQ. This CDR3 has 20 residues. CDR3 sequence (DNA): TGCGCCAGCAGCTTGGTAGGTGGGGGACAGGGGGCTCCAGGGGCCAACGTCCTGACTTTC. This sequence encodes CASSLVGGGQGAPGANVLTF. Looking up the rest from reference TRBV5-1 and TRBJ2-6 gives the full variable domain: KAGVTQTPRYLIKTRGQQVTLSCSPISGHRSVSWYQQTPGQGLQFLFEYFSETQRNKGNFPGRFSGRQFSNSRSEMNVSTLELGDSALYLCASSLVGGGQGAPGANVLTFGAGSRLTVL.

J is TRBJ1-1 and V is TRBV25-1; D uncertain. The CDR3 length is 12 residues. Germline V gene data show CDR1 as MGHDK and CDR2 as SYGVNS. V was trimmed by 8 bases and J by 11 bases, leaving 18 bases between them. The CDR3 region has the DNA TGTGCCAGCGGTTATGGTAGGGCGGGGGCTTTCTTT. Translated: CASGYGRAGAFF.

The genes are TRBV7-3 and TRBJ2-2, with no clear D. Trimming removed 5 bases from V and 8 bases from J, with 12 bases in between. CDR1 SGHTA and CDR2 FQGTGA come from the germline V gene. This CDR3 spans 13 amino acids. This chain's CDR3 is CASSHSSVGELFF. The CDR3, as DNA: TGTGCCAGCAGCCACAGCTCAGTGGGGGAGCTGTTTTTT.

The chain links TRBV27 to TRBJ1-2, with no clear D. The germline gives CDR1 MNHEY, CDR2 SMNVEV (reference sequence). This CDR3 comprises 13 residues. With 5 bases removed from V and 4 bases from J, the gap between germline ends came to 11 bases. The CDR3 reads CASSQRASYGYTF. The CDR3 DNA follows: TGTGCCAGCAGTCAGAGGGCTAGCTATGGCTACACCTTC.

This chain links TRBV5-6 with TRBJ2-3; unclear D gene. V lost 5 bases and J 0 bases, leaving 7 bases between the germline ends. Germline V gives CDR1 SGHDT, CDR2 YYEEEE. CDR3 size: 13 residues. Here the CDR3 DNA reads TGTGCCAGCAGGCGTACGAGCACAGATACGCAGTATTTT. This translates into CASRRTSTDTQYF.

V and J are TRBV7-3 and TRBJ2-1, with 7 bases fitting TRBD2. The trim removed 5 bases at V and 10 bases at J, leaving 2 bases unmatched. Germline V lookup: CDR1 SGHTA, CDR2 FQGTGA. The CDR3 totals 11 residues. CDR3 nucleotides: TGTGCCAGCAGCGGGGGACTAGAGCAGTTCTTC. Its translation is CASSGGLEQFF.

The chain recombines TRBV14 with TRBJ1-4; weak D call: TRBD1 (6 bases). Germline V gene sequence: CDR1 SGHDN, CDR2 FVKESK. The CDR3 spans 14 residues. V was shortened by 4 bases and J by 0 bases, with 6 bases between the two germline ends. CDR3: CASSRTATNEKLFF. The CDR3 DNA reads as TGTGCCAGCAGCCGGACAGCAACTAATGAAAAACTGTTTTTT.

The chain recombines TRBV5-8 with TRBJ2-7; D perhaps matches TRBD2 (5 bases). From germline, CDR1 is SGHTS and CDR2 YDEGEE. Deletions cut 2 bases from V and 0 bases from J, with 12 bases between. The CDR3 is 15 residues long. CDR3 sequence (DNA): TGTGCCAGCAGCTTCTCCGGAGGTGCCTCCTACGAGCAGTACTTC. As protein: CASSFSGGASYEQYF.

The chain uses TRBV11-3 and TRBJ1-1; a weak D match, TRBD1 (5 bases). The CDR3 loop spans 15 amino acids. Looked up from germline, CDR1 is SGHNT and CDR2 is YENEEA. Trimming removed 2 bases from V and 7 bases from J, with 17 bases in between. The CDR3 DNA follows: TGTGCCAGCAGCTTACAGGGATCTTCCGCCGGTGAAGCTTTCTTT. Translation gives CASSLQGSSAGEAFF. Based on the CDR3 plus reference TRBV11-3 and TRBJ1-1, the full variable domain is EAGVVQSPRYKIIEKKQPVAFWCNPISGHNTLYWYLQNLGQGPELLIRYENEEAVDDSQLPKDRFSAERLKGVDSTLKIQPAELGDSAVYLCASSLQGSSAGEAFFGQGTRLTVV.

The J gene is TRBJ1-6, the V gene TRBV6-5, with TRBD1 identical over 12 bases. The CDR3 has 15 residues. The V gene end was trimmed by 0 bases and the J gene end by 9 bases; junction bases not matched to a gene: 0. CDR1 MNHEY and CDR2 SVGAGI come from the germline V gene. CDR3 sequence reads: CASSYSGQGASPLHF. As DNA, the CDR3 is TGTGCCAGCAGTTACTCGGGACAGGGGGCTTCACCCCTCCACTTT.